The source of this TCR beta chain is a study of CD8+ T cells in alopecia areata. Study-wide results and limits: The study also sequences resident alphabeta T cells of normal skin in scalp samples.

Extracted RNA was reverse transcribed, and the resulting cDNA served as sequencing template. Sequencing used immunoSEQ multiplex PCR; TCRdb keeps in-frame clones, though not all of them. Here the sample spans about 130,000 clones, roughly three fifths being singletons. In regard to this clone: What it recognizes is unknown.

Germline V lookup: CDR1 DFQATT, CDR2 SNEGSKA (reference sequence). V was cut by 7 bases and J by 4 bases, with 11 bases left in between. The CDR3 is 11 amino acids. The rearrangement links TRBV20-1 to TRBJ2-7; D call uncertain. The clonotype originates from a human donor with alopecia areata. Sequenced material: CD4+ T cells sorted from blood, taken at week 0. The CDR3 loop reads CSVSLHYEQYF. The DNA of the CDR3 is TGCAGTGTCTCCTTACATTACGAGCAGTACTTC.